This T cell receptor (beta chain) was sequenced in a study of shared clonotypes between healthy human individuals (dated by TCRdb to 2020 to 2022). Background on the whole study: The cohort included three men and a couple of women between 18 and 49 years of age. For each donor, three plates each were used for CD4 naive and CD4 memory, two plates were used for CD8 naive, and one plate was used for CD8 memory. Leukapheresis yielded between about 0.9 and 8.9 billion PBMCs per donor. Different laboratories and diverse techniques were used to prepare libraries and sequence TCR repertoires, to increase sequencing depth and limit assay-specific biases. Blood TCR repertoires of five healthy adults were deeply sequenced to estimate repertoire size and the extent of clonotype sharing between individuals.

The donors were healthy, HIV-negative adults who had no recently reported acute infections or vaccinations. Every donor was a Caucasian adult living in Nashville, Tennessee, USA. Magnetic negative selection was used to enrich CD4+ T cells, after which naive cells were positively selected on CD45RA and the negative fraction became the memory subset. Blood was obtained by leukapheresis, after which PBMCs were separated by Ficoll-Histopaque density gradient centrifugation and cryopreserved in liquid nitrogen vapor phase. Analytical flow cytometry was used to check the purity and quantity of each magnetically sorted T cell population. Each sorted fraction had its genomic DNA isolated and then quantified by UV absorbance on a Nanodrop 2000c. Using the deep immunoSEQ assay, TCR CDR3 regions were amplified from genomic DNA by multiplex PCR. Extracted genomic DNA from each cell subset was distributed evenly across all wells of several immunoSEQ 96-well plates, and each plate was treated as a replicate. For sorted subsets, 150 to 250 ng genomic DNA, equal to some 30,000 T cell genomes, was loaded into each replicate PCR. The purified libraries were quantified using a Qubit 3.0 fluorometer, sized with a Bioanalyzer 2100, and then quantified again using the KAPA Library Quantification kit. Every immunoSEQ 96-well plate was sequenced on a separate single-read 150-cycle Illumina NextSeq 550 flow cell. On the authors' methods: The immunoSEQ output contained only junctional sequences without quality scores, so filtering could not match that applied to full-length reads. Sequences were annotated with PyIR, a Python wrapper for IgBLAST v1.9, and V/J genes and CDR3 were assigned using IMGT germline references. Reads were removed for weak V/J assignments (E-value above 1e-6), missing CDR3, stop codons, out-of-frame junctions, or ambiguous translated residues. V3J clonotypes were defined as sequences sharing the same inferred V gene, J gene, and CDR3 amino acid sequence. Percentage overlap between repertoires was computed as shared unique clonotypes divided by the size of the smaller repertoire. Repertoire richness was assessed with RTK rarefaction, the Chao1 estimator, and Recon v2.1 estimates of unobserved clonotypes. OLGA was used to compute generation probabilities for all TCRbeta clonotypes that the gDNA method yielded from a handful of donors. TCRdb carries this immuneACCESS record with in-frame sequences only. Its versions omit some clonotypes, under half of them owing to an unresolved V gene in the studies checked, with the rest unexplained. The D gene and trimming were derived from the DNA, and the V and J assignments and clone size from that table. A total of about 1 million clones appear in this sample, approximately 76% of them only once. The ten top clones hold approximately 1.5% of the sample.

The study at large found these results: The genetic and exposure-history diversity represented was limited by the small number of donors. Sampling was restricted to blood, and TCR repertoires in tissue are likely to differ from TCR repertoires in blood. Rarefaction of sorted-subset datasets indicated incomplete sequencing despite the large sequencing depth. Higher generation probabilities were observed for clonotypes shared by all four sorted-subset donors than for non-shared clonotypes. Larger estimated clonotype richness was generally found for naive subsets than for memory subsets. Pairwise subsampling led to the expectation that sequencing depth would affect the degree of clonotype sharing among donors. Sharing across four donors was observed for about 5% of naive CD4, 3% to 4% of naive CD8, about 2.3% of memory CD4, and about 0.38% of memory CD8 clonotypes.

Comments on this clone: Its antigen target is currently unknown. Base qualities are not at hand, and no much larger clone is one base apart.

The germline V end is reduced by 6 bases and the J end by 6 bases; junction bases left unmatched: 6. The germline V gene sets CDR1 to MNHEY and CDR2 to SVGAGI. The CDR3 runs 14 residues from the cysteine to the phenylalanine. Only the CDR3 DNA is retained, 42 bases long and in frame from the first base. This clonotype was obtained from a man younger than 30 in good health. The chain joins TRBV6-5 to TRBJ1-1; TRBD1 agrees with 11 junctional bases. Specimen: memory CD4+ T cells sorted from blood. The intended sense of this specimen's cell subset or site label: CD45RA-negative fraction. The bases are TGTGCCAGCAGACCGGGACAGGGGGGGTCTGAAGCTTTCTTT. This is translated as CASRPGQGGSEAFF.